The clone carrying this T cell receptor (beta chain) came up a few times. Its antigen is not known. This sample is drawn from a study of T cells in Graves' hyperthyroidism and ophthalmopathy. The study's findings and limits: In the blood, most expanded thyroid clonotypes above 0.001 appeared as well.

Absent ophthalmopathy progression within 18 months defined stable Graves' hyperthyroidism. PBMCs were sourced from around 10 ml fresh peripheral blood. Regions amplified from RNA transcripts were the TCR beta CDR3 regions. An initial round of RT-PCR targeting the TCR CDR3 relied on the HTBI primer set. MiXCR, run by TCRdb on the multiplex PCR reads, gives a single entry per CDR3 protein. Among about 700,000 distinct CDR3 sequences, approximately 14% were seen once, and the ten largest hold about a tenth. Per the germline V gene, CDR1 is SQVTM and CDR2 is ANQGSEA. The V end was cut by 0 bases, the J end by 5 bases, with 10 bases between. The CDR3 length is 13 residues.

The origin of this receptor is a woman under 30 with Graves' hyperthyroidism. Material: blood. V is TRBV29-1 and J is TRBJ1-2; D is unresolved. In DNA, the CDR3 is TGCAGCGTTGAAGATGCGAGCCTGTATGGCTACACCTTC. Protein: CSVEDASLYGYTF.